These 9 T cell receptor beta chains came from one sample sequenced in a study of control samples from healthy donors and cancer patients. Sequencing was performed with immunoSEQ multiplex PCR; in TCRdb, only in-frame clones are kept and a portion is missing. The data hold 110,000 or so clones, with around nine tenths observed a single time. Sample: blood. The source of these receptors is a man aged 30 to 39 in good health.

This sequence joins TRBV27 and TRBJ1-3; TRBD1 agrees at 9 bases. In germline, CDR1 is MNHEY, CDR2 SMNVEV (reference sequence). The CDR3 runs 17 residues. The junction had 9 bases not matched to a gene; V was cut back by 4 bases and J by 2 bases. The CDR3 DNA reads TGTGCCAGCAGTTCCGCCGGGACAGGGTCTCCTGGAAACACCATATATTTT. Translation: CASSSAGTGSPGNTIYF.

The V and J genes are TRBV25-1 and TRBJ2-4; 7 bases are shared with TRBD1. V lost 3 bases and J lost 0; bases outside the gene matches: 8. CDR3 length: 17 residues. CDR1 MGHDK and CDR2 SYGVNS come from the germline V gene. The CDR3 DNA is TGTGCCAGCAGTGATCTGCCGAGGGGGCAAGCCAAAAACATTCAGTACTTC. It is translated as CASSDLPRGQAKNIQYF. Variable domain in full (rest from reference TRBV25-1 and TRBJ2-4): EADIYQTPRYLVIGTGKKITLECSQTMGHDKMYWYQQDPGMELHLIHYSYGVNSTEKGDLSSESTVSRIRTEHFPLTLESARPSHTSQYLCASSDLPRGQAKNIQYFGAGTRLSVL.

This clone came up a few times. The chain joins TRBV27 to TRBJ1-5; a possible D gene is TRBD1 (5 bases). This CDR3 is built from 12 residues. V lost 5 bases, J lost 7 bases, and 9 bases lay in between. From germline, CDR1 is MNHEY and CDR2 SMNVEV (reference sequence). This CDR3 is CASSGQGQPQHF. The DNA of the CDR3 is TGTGCCAGCAGTGGCCAGGGACAGCCCCAGCATTTT.

This clone was detected once. V gene TRBV3-1 (or the pseudogene TRBV3-2) combines with J gene TRBJ2-1; 10 bases are shared with TRBD2. Per the germline V gene, CDR1 is LGHDT and CDR2 is YNNKEL (reference sequence). The CDR3 loop spans 17 amino acids. V lost 3 bases, J lost 0 bases, and 5 bases stayed unmatched. CDR3 in amino acids: CASSHLSGGRSYNEQFF. CDR3 nucleotide sequence: TGTGCCAGCAGCCATCTTAGCGGGGGGCGCTCCTACAATGAGCAGTTCTTC.

This chain links TRBV5-8 with TRBJ2-7; D uncertain. The length of the CDR3 is 11 residues. V dropped 0 bases and J dropped 2 bases, with 0 bases sitting between them. In germline, CDR1 is SGHTS, CDR2 YDEGEE. CDR3 amino acids: CASSLAYEQYF. Here the CDR3 DNA reads TGTGCCAGCAGCTTGGCCTACGAGCAGTACTTC.

In regard to this clone: Other DNA sequences of this sample code for an identical CDR3. The V call is TRBV18, the J call TRBJ1-4, with no clear D. The CDR3 extends over 12 amino acids. Germline lookup yields CDR1 KGHSH and CDR2 LQKENI. Trimming removed 3 bases at V and 4 bases at J, with 3 bases between. The CDR3 nucleotides read TGTGCCAGCTCACCGTATAATGAAAAACTGTTTTTT. As protein: CASSPYNEKLFF. Supplemented by reference TRBV18 and TRBJ1-4, the full variable domain reads NAGVMQNPRHLVRRRGQEARLRCSPMKGHSHVYWYRQLPEEGLKFMVYLQKENIIDESGMPKERFSAEFPKEGPSILRIQQVVRGDSAAYFCASSPYNEKLFFGSGTQLSVL.

This clone was picked up a small number of times. J is TRBJ2-6 and V is TRBV19; possibly TRBD1 or TRBD2 for D (6 bases each). Germline CDR1 and CDR2: LNHDA and SQIVND (reference sequence). V shed 11 bases and J shed 2 bases, with 19 bases lying between them. CDR3 length equals 16 residues. CDR3 nucleotides: TGTGCCGCGGGCCGGGGGCGACTAGCTGGGGCCAACGTCCTGACTTTC. Translation: CAAGRGRLAGANVLTF. Full variable domain (rest looked up from reference TRBV19 and TRBJ2-6): DGGITQSPKYLFRKEGQNVTLSCEQNLNHDAMYWYRQDPGQGLRLIYYSQIVNDFQKGDIAEGYSVSREKKESFPLTVTSAQKNPTAFYLCAAGRGRLAGANVLTFGAGSRLTVL.

The chain uses TRBV7-8 and TRBJ1-5; TRBD1 is a possible D gene (6 bases). The CDR3 has 17 residues. Trimming took off 4 bases at V and 7 bases at J, with 23 bases between the two ends. Germline lookup yields CDR1 SGHVS and CDR2 FQNEAQ. In nucleotides, the CDR3 is TGTGCCAGCAGCTCGGAAAAACCCAGGGGAGTAGGGCAGCCCCAGCATTTT. It is translated as CASSSEKPRGVGQPQHF.

The chain recombines TRBV3-1 (or the pseudogene TRBV3-2) with TRBJ1-1, with D hard to call. The germline V gene has CDR1 LGHDT and CDR2 YNNKEL (reference sequence). The V end lost 1 base, the J end lost 9 bases, and 12 bases lay between the germline ends. The CDR3 totals 13 residues. The chain's CDR3 is CASSQGETSQAFF. The CDR3 bases are TGTGCCAGCAGCCAAGGTGAAACCAGCCAAGCTTTCTTT.